The clone carrying this T cell receptor (beta chain) was observed at least ten times. Its antigen is unknown. The germline V gene encodes CDR1 ENHRY and CDR2 SYGVKD. The CDR3 is made up of 17 amino acids. V was pared by 8 bases and J by 3 bases, with 15 bases of the junction left unmatched. TCR beta CDR3 amplification used RNA transcripts. Investigators did first-round RT-PCR with HTBI primers, then second-round multiplex PCR. TCRdb passed the multiplex PCR reads through MiXCR, listing each CDR3 protein once. The sample consists of about 640,000 distinct CDR3 sequences, 35% to 45% of them appearing once. This record belongs to a study of Graves' ophthalmopathy and Graves' hyperthyroidism. Findings of the study overall: Also, most clonotypes expanded in the thyroid above 0.001 frequency appeared in blood.

The chain recombines TRBV10-3 with TRBJ2-7; 11 positions agree with TRBD2. This TCR came from an adult man with Graves' ophthalmopathy. Sequenced: peripheral blood. CDR3 sequence reads: CAIGKNSAGTSGYEQYF. CDR3 coding DNA: TGTGCCATCGGCAAGAATAGCGCCGGGACTAGCGGCTACGAGCAGTACTTC.